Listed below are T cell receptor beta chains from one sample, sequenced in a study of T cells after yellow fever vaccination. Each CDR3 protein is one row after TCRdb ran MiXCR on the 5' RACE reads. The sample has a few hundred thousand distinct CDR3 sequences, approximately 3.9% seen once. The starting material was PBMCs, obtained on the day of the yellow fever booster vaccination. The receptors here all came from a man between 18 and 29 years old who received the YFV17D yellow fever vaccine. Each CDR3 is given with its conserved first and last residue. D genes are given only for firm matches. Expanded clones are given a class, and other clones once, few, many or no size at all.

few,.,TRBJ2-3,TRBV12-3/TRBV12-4,TGTGCCAGCATCGGGGGGCCGACAGATACGCAGTATTTT,CASIGGPTDTQYF
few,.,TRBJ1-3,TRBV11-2,TGTGCCAGCAGCTTAGACTGGCCTGGAAACACCATATATTTT,CASSLDWPGNTIYF
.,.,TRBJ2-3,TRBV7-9,TGTGCCAGCAGCGAACGTGGGTTAGGCACAGATACGCAGTATTTT,CASSERGLGTDTQYF
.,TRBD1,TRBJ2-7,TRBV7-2,TGTGCCAGCAGCTCGACCGGGACAGGGAACGAGCAGTACTTC,CASSSTGTGNEQYF
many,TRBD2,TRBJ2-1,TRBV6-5,TGTGCCAGCAGCTTCGCTAGCGGGGCTCCTCGAGGTGAGCAGTTCTTC,CASSFASGAPRGEQFF
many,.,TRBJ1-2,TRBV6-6,TGTGCCAGCAGAAATAACTATGGCTACACCTTC,CASRNNYGYTF
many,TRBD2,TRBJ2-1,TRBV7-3,TGTGCCAGCAGCTTAAATCCTAGCGGGGCGTACAATGAGCAGTTCTTC,CASSLNPSGAYNEQFF
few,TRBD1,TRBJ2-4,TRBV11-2,TGTGCCAGCAGCTTAGAGACAGGGTGGAACATTCAGTACTTC,CASSLETGWNIQYF
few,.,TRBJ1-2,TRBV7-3,TGTGCCAGCAGCTCCGACCCCCACAGGGATGGCTACACCTTC,CASSSDPHRDGYTF
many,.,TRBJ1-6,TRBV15,TGTGCCACCAGCAGAGATCTTTCACCCCTCCACTTT,CATSRDLSPLHF
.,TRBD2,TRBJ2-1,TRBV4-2,TGTGCCAGCAGCCAAGTCGGGCGGGGGGGTGGCTATGAGCAGTTCTTC,CASSQVGRGGGYEQFF
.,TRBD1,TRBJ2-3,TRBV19,TGTGCCAGTACCGGGGACAGGGAGCTGTATACGCAGTATTTT,CASTGDRELYTQYF
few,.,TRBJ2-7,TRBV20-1,TGCAGTGCACGGAGGGCGGGTTACTACGAGCAGTACTTC,CSARRAGYYEQYF
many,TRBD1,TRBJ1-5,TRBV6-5,TGTGCCAGCAGTTCTCAGGGGGACTATAGCAATCAGCCCCAGCATTTT,CASSSQGDYSNQPQHF
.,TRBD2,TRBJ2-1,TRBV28,TGTGCCAGCAGGACTAGCGGGGGAGGCAATGAGCAGTTCTTC,CASRTSGGGNEQFF
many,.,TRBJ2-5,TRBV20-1,TGCAGTGCTAGAGCCACATCAGCGGGAGAGACCCAGTACTTC,CSARATSAGETQYF
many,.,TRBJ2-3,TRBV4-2,TGTGCCAGCAGCCAAGAGGGGGATACGCAGTATTTT,CASSQEGDTQYF
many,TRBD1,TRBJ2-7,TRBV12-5,TGTGCTAGTGGCCTAACTCGGACAGGGTGGGATTACGAGCAGTACTTC,CASGLTRTGWDYEQYF
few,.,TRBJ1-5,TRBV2,TGTGCCAGCAGTTACTCTGTCGGGGACTATCAGCCCCAGCATTTT,CASSYSVGDYQPQHF
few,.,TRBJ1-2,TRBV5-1,TGCGCCAGCAGCTTGGAGGACAGCCTTAACTATGGCTACACCTTC,CASSLEDSLNYGYTF
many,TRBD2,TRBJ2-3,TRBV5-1,TGCGCCAGCAGCTTGGTTCCAGCGGGGGGGACAGATACGCAGTATTTT,CASSLVPAGGTDTQYF
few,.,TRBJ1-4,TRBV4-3,TGCGCCAGCAGCCATTCCGTCCCGCAGACCCCGAGAAAACTGTTTTTT,CASSHSVPQTPRKLFF
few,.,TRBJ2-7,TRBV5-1,TGCGCCAGCAGCTTGGAGATGGTCGAGCAGTACTTC,CASSLEMVEQYF
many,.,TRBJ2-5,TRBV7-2,TGTGCCAGCAGCTTTTCCAGTCAAGAGACCCAGTACTTC,CASSFSSQETQYF
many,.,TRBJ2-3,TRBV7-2,TGTGCCAGCAGCTTATGGGGGGGCACAGATACGCAGTATTTT,CASSLWGGTDTQYF
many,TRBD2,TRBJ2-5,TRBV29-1,TGCAGCGTTGAACCCCAGATAGCGGGGGGCCAAGAGACCCAGTACTTC,CSVEPQIAGGQETQYF
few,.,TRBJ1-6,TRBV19,TGTGCCAGTAGTATTCAGGGTCGGAATTCACCCCTCCACTTT,CASSIQGRNSPLHF